The source of this T cell receptor beta chain is a study of blood T cell repertoires in COVID-19. Study-level information: Italy, Spain and the United States were the sources of the convalescent and acute COVID-19 samples. Nucleic acid was either cDNA or gDNA, and it came from T cells, B-cell-depleted T cells, or PBMCs.

A note on this clone: A read error may produce the germline difference seen at one junction end.

Residents of 24 US areas, aged about 18 to 95 years, made up the participants. Membership in each cohort depended on participant-reported clinical history. In germline, CDR1 is SSHAT, CDR2 FNYEAQ (reference sequence). This CDR3 is built from 14 residues. Using immunoSEQ multiplex PCR, the repertoire was profiled, and TCRdb retains in-frame clones only, with some absent. The data hold 150,000 to 200,000 clones, with around four fifths observed a single time. This chain links TRBV7-7 with TRBJ2-7, with D maybe TRBD2 (6 bases). Material for sequencing was PBMCs or T cells enriched from blood (not recorded which). This sequence originates from a woman aged 45 to 65 who had recovered from COVID-19. The CDR3 coding sequence is TGTGCTAGCAGCTTAGGAGGGGAGGCGTACGAGCAGTACTTC. This gives the protein CASSLGGEAYEQYF.